The sequence of this TCR beta chain was determined in a study of response to subunit inactivated influenza vaccine. Findings and limits, study-wide: That few new T cells are recruited by each seasonal influenza vaccination was the authors' suggestion.

About this clonotype: Its specificity is not known. One end of the junction does not line up with germline, which may come from a read error.

From germline, CDR1 is GTSNPN and CDR2 SVGIG (reference sequence). CDR3 length: 12 amino acids. TCRdb recomputed calls from the RT-PCR reads with MiXCR, one row per CDR3 protein. The sample records around 540,000 distinct CDR3 sequences, roughly 10% being singletons. The rearrangement joins TRBV30 to TRBJ2-1, with a weak D call TRBD2 (8 bases). The material was PBMCs from blood, obtained on the day of vaccination. The sequence came from a man in his fifties or sixties who received an inactivated influenza vaccine. This CDR3 reads CGGDQGGHEQFF. CDR3 nucleotides: TGCGGGGGGGACCAAGGGGGCCATGAGCAGTTCTTC.